Detailed here is one T cell receptor beta chain. Germline V gene sequence: CDR1 SGHTA, CDR2 FQGNSA. CDR3 length: 14 residues. V lost 1 base and J lost 2, with 9 bases in between. This sample is part of a study of cytomegalovirus exposure and HLA in healthy donors. The PCR employed 60 Vbeta primers together with 13 Jbeta primers. This table comes from immunoSEQ multiplex PCR, and its TCRdb copy is limited to in-frame clones, with some not included. The sample has roughly 140,000 clones; around 75% are singletons. The TCR comes from a human donor in good health. Source material: PBMCs. The gene calls are TRBV7-2 and TRBJ2-7, with a tentative D call TRBD2 (6 bases). CDR3 residues: CASSLGGTTYEQYF. The DNA of the CDR3 is TGTGCCAGCAGCTTAGGCGGGACGACCTACGAGCAGTACTTC.